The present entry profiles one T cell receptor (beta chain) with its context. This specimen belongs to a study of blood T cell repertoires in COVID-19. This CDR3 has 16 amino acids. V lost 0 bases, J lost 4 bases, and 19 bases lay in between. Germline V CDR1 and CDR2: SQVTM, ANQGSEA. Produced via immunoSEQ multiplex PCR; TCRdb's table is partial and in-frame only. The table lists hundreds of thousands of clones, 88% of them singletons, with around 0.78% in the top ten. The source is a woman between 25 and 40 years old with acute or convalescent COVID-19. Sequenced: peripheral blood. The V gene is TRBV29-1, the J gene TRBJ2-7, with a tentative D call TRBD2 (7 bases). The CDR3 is CSVEDRPRGASYEQYF. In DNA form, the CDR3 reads TGCAGCGTTGAAGACCGACCCCGGGGGGCATCTTACGAGCAGTACTTC.